This TCR beta chain came from a study of blood T cell repertoires in COVID-19. About the study: The United States, Italy and Spain supplied acute and convalescent COVID-19 samples. The cDNA or gDNA used as material had been derived from T cells, B-cell-depleted T cells, or PBMCs.

TCRdb keeps only in-frame clones here, not all; method: immunoSEQ multiplex PCR. The data show 250,000 to 300,000 clones, about nine tenths seen once. Individuals aged about 18 to 89 years were recruited from about two dozen US areas. Germline assignment: CDR1 LNHDA and CDR2 SQIVND (reference sequence). Trimming removed 7 bases from V and 0 bases from J, with 7 bases in between. The CDR3 extends over 14 amino acids. This chain connects TRBV19 to TRBJ2-6; TRBD2 might be the D (5 bases). The sequence was collected from a woman aged 40 to 55 with acute COVID-19. Sequenced sample: PBMCs or T cells enriched from blood (not recorded which). The CDR3 loop reads CASIDYSGANVLTF. The CDR3 DNA reads as TGTGCCAGTATAGACTACTCTGGGGCCAACGTCCTGACTTTC.